These T cell receptor beta chains were read from a single sample in a study of T cells in Graves' hyperthyroidism and ophthalmopathy. TCRdb analysed the multiplex PCR reads with MiXCR anew, one entry per CDR3 protein. The sample records some 490,000 distinct CDR3 sequences, 20% to 25% being singletons. Sample: blood. These receptors were obtained from a woman between 65 and 79 years old with Graves' ophthalmopathy. Both conserved end residues are part of each CDR3. Not every row has a clone size; where given, it reads once, few, many or a size class.

TRBJ2-7,NA,12,TRBV28,CASQEVAYEQYF
TRBJ2-5,few,16,TRBV2,CASHRTAHRGQETQYF
TRBJ2-4,few,17,TRBV19,CASSIISTAATKNIQYF
TRBJ2-1,NA,15,TRBV7-9,CASRLAGGRDGEQFF
TRBJ2-1,few,12,TRBV20-1,CSAREQVNEQFF
TRBJ2-7,NA,14,TRBV5-6,CASSRTDAAYEQYF
TRBJ2-7,few,15,TRBV12-3/TRBV12-4,CASSFKDIVDDEQYF
TRBJ2-1,NA,15,TRBV18,CASSRRTSGSNEQFF
TRBJ2-6,NA,18,TRBV11-2,CASSLPGGPSSGANVLTF
TRBJ2-1,NA,16,TRBV6-5,CVSSYRVARTYNEQFF
TRBJ1-1,few,14,TRBV30,CAWRWGQGATEAFF
TRBJ1-3,NA,15,TRBV11-2,CASSPSGALGNTIYF
TRBJ2-1,many,15,TRBV12-3/TRBV12-4,CASTTWLAGGYEQFF
TRBJ2-4,many,14,TRBV12-3/TRBV12-4,CASSSPGQRNIQYF
TRBJ1-5,few,17,TRBV28,CASSTQLGGMGNQPQHF
TRBJ1-1,many,12,TRBV20-1,CSARGGNTEAFF
TRBJ2-3,few,16,TRBV9,CASSVRGRSSTDTQYF
TRBJ2-7,few,17,TRBV3-1,CASSQGIPGLVGNEQYF
TRBJ1-4,few,15,TRBV29-1,CSVRWPGQGQEKLFF
TRBJ2-2,NA,14,TRBV30,CAWSVVGGTGELFF
TRBJ2-5,NA,13,TRBV10-3,CAIQQGWQETQYF
TRBJ2-7,NA,13,TRBV28,CASGGTSPYEQYF
TRBJ1-5,few,16,TRBV19,CASTPLPGVGNQPQHF
TRBJ2-3,NA,13,TRBV27,CASSHQGADTQYF